Below, 26 T cell receptor beta chains from the same sample are listed, as sequenced in a study of OX40 agonist ivuxolimab in advanced cancers. Only in-frame clones appear in the TCRdb table, and some are missing; sequencing was by immunoSEQ multiplex PCR. The table shows 95,000 to 150,000 clones, with over 85% occurring only once. The sequencing used CD4+ or CD8+ T cells sorted from blood, collected in a trial of the OX40 agonist ivuxolimab. The receptors stem from an adult with an advanced solid tumor such as melanoma, head and neck, liver or kidney cancer.

The rearrangement joins TRBV6-5 to TRBJ2-6, with D possibly TRBD2 on 5 matching bases. The CDR3 consists of 15 residues. Looked up from germline, CDR1 is MNHEY and CDR2 is SVGAGI. V shed 5 bases and J shed 1 base, with 9 bases lying between them. As DNA, the CDR3 is TGTGCCAGCAGTCCCCGGGGATCTGGGGCCAACGTCCTGACTTTC. It codes for CASSPRGSGANVLTF.

The chain is built from TRBV6-6 and TRBJ2-7; D tentatively fits TRBD1 or TRBD2 (5 bases each). The CDR3 loop spans 15 amino acids. The V gene's germline CDR1 is MNHNY and CDR2 SVGAGI (reference sequence). Trimming removed 7 bases at V and 0 bases at J, with 16 bases between. The DNA of the CDR3 is TGTGCCAGCACAAGGGAAGCAGGGAGCTCCTACGAGCAGTACTTC. Encoded protein: CASTREAGSSYEQYF.

Here the CDR3 reads CASSLAAENYGYTF. Written as DNA, the CDR3 is TGTGCCAGCAGTTTGGCGGCAGAGAACTATGGCTACACCTTC. V is TRBV28 and J is TRBJ1-2, with unresolved D. The CDR3 is 14 amino acids. V lost 3 bases and J lost 2, with 10 bases in between. CDR1 MDHEN and CDR2 SYDVKM come from the germline V gene.

The chain recombines TRBV12-5 with TRBJ1-5, with D maybe TRBD1 (5 bases). Germline loops: CDR1 LGHNT, CDR2 FRNRAP. The CDR3 length is 16 residues. The germline V and J ends were trimmed by 1 base and 0 bases, with 10 bases remaining between them. CDR3 protein: CASGLAGEISNQPQHF. CDR3 in DNA: TGTGCTAGTGGTTTGGCGGGGGAGATTAGCAATCAGCCCCAGCATTTT.

CDR3 DNA sequence: TGTGCCAGCAGTTGGACAGGGTCATCGAAAGAGCAGTACTTC. It specifies CASSWTGSSKEQYF. V and J are TRBV28 and TRBJ2-7; 8 nucleotides agree with TRBD1. The germline gives CDR1 MDHEN, CDR2 SYDVKM. This CDR3 region has 14 residues. Unmatched junction bases numbered 9, after V lost 4 bases and J lost 7 bases. Combining the CDR3 with reference TRBV28 and TRBJ2-7 gives the whole variable domain DVKVTQSSRYLVKRTGEKVFLECVQDMDHENMFWYRQDPGLGLRLIYFSYDVKMKEKGDIPEGYSVSREKKERFSLILESASTNQTSMYLCASSWTGSSKEQYFGPGTRLTVT.

The chain couples TRBV6-5 to TRBJ1-5; D call uncertain. CDR3 length equals 11 residues. Germline CDR1 is MNHEY and CDR2 is SVGAGI. V lost 5 bases to trimming and J lost 4 bases, with 3 bases between them. The CDR3 coding sequence is TGTGCCAGCAGTAAGAATCAGCCCCAGCATTTT. Amino acids: CASSKNQPQHF.

This chain links TRBV7-1 with TRBJ1-2; D uncertain. TRBV7-1 is given ORF status, its function remaining uncertain. The CDR3 sequence is 15 residues long. V lost 4 bases, J lost 0 bases, and 12 bases lay in between. CDR3 loop: CASSLGIRPNYGYTF. In nucleotides, the CDR3 is TGTGCCAGCAGCTTAGGGATCCGCCCTAACTATGGCTACACCTTC.

This clone showed up just once. This rearrangement joins TRBV5-6 to TRBJ2-3; D call uncertain. Trimming took 0 bases from V and 0 from J, leaving 5 bases between them. Germline CDR1 SGHDT, CDR2 YYEEEE. The CDR3 consists of 14 residues. CDR3 sequence: CASSLGGSTDTQYF. The CDR3 DNA reads as TGTGCCAGCAGCTTGGGCGGTAGCACAGATACGCAGTATTTT. Combining the CDR3 with reference TRBV5-6 and TRBJ2-3 gives the whole variable domain DAGVTQSPTHLIKTRGQQVTLRCSPKSGHDTVSWYQQALGQGPQFIFQYYEEEERQRGNFPDRFSGHQFPNYSSELNVNALLLGDSALYLCASSLGGSTDTQYFGPGTRLTVL.

The chain carries TRBV7-9 and TRBJ2-3; 9 bases align to TRBD2. Trimming took 5 bases from V and 4 from J; bases not matched to a gene: 4. This CDR3 is built from 14 residues. CDR1 is SEHNR and CDR2 is FQNEAQ in the germline V gene (reference sequence). The CDR3 DNA sequence: TGTGCCAGCAGCCCTAGCGGGACCGCAGATACGCAGTATTTT. Protein product: CASSPSGTADTQYF.

The chain uses TRBV2 and TRBJ2-7; TRBD1 aligns across 9 bases. CDR1 and CDR2 from the germline V gene are SNHLY and FYNNEI. With V trimmed by 4 bases and J by 1 base, 5 bases remained unmatched. The CDR3 length is 15 residues. CDR3 sequence: CASSADRGNSYEQYF. The CDR3 nucleotides are TGTGCCAGCAGTGCGGACAGGGGCAATTCCTACGAGCAGTACTTC. Complete variable domain (other parts from reference TRBV2 and TRBJ2-7): EPEVTQTPSHQVTQMGQEVILRCVPISNHLYFYWYRQILGQKVEFLVSFYNNEISEKSEIFDDQFSVERPDGSNFTLKIRSTKLEDSAMYFCASSADRGNSYEQYFGPGTRLTVT.

The chain employs TRBV18 and TRBJ2-1, with 15 bases that match TRBD2. The CDR3 consists of 16 residues. Germline CDR1 and CDR2: KGHSH and LQKENI. Trimming took 4 bases from V and 6 from J; bases not matched to a gene: 4. This CDR3 is CASSRRTSGGVNEQFF. CDR3 coding DNA: TGTGCCAGCTCACGGAGGACTAGCGGGGGGGTCAATGAGCAGTTCTTC.

The V call is TRBV11-3, the J call TRBJ1-4; D gene unclear. V lost 6 bases to trimming and J lost 8 bases, with 10 bases between them. CDR1 SGHNT and CDR2 YENEEA come from the germline V gene. The CDR3 consists of 12 residues. The CDR3: CASRGVSEKLFF. The CDR3 bases are TGTGCCAGCAGAGGTGTATCCGAAAAACTGTTTTTT.

The chain joins TRBV18 to TRBJ2-5; either TRBD1 or TRBD2 may fit D (6 bases each). Trimming stripped 0 bases from V and 4 bases from J, with 9 bases between. From germline, CDR1 is KGHSH and CDR2 LQKENI. The CDR3 extends over 14 amino acids. CDR3 residues: CASSPPGGGETQYF. CDR3 DNA sequence: TGTGCCAGCTCACCACCAGGAGGGGGAGAGACCCAGTACTTC.

The CDR3 DNA reads as TGTGCCTGGAGTGGGGCGGGCGACGAGCAGTACTTC. It translates to CAWSGAGDEQYF. V and J are TRBV30 and TRBJ2-7; a weak D match, TRBD2 (5 bases). The CDR3 loop spans 12 amino acids. V lost 1 base and J lost 5, with 9 bases in between. Germline V gene lookup returns CDR1 GTSNPN and CDR2 SVGIG (reference sequence).

This chain links TRBV5-4 with TRBJ2-7; D perhaps matches TRBD1 (6 bases). The CDR3 is 15 residues long. The V gene lost 0 bases and the J gene lost 0 bases, with 10 bases spanning the gap. CDR1 is SGHNT and CDR2 is YYREEE in the germline V gene (reference sequence). CDR3 region: CASSLAGTSSYEQYF. The CDR3 DNA follows: TGTGCCAGCAGCTTGGCAGGGACAAGCTCCTACGAGCAGTACTTC.

The J gene is TRBJ2-2, the V gene TRBV13; D gene ambiguous. This CDR3 contains 14 residues. Germline CDR1 and CDR2: PRHDT and FYEKMQ (reference sequence). V was shortened by 7 bases and J by 4 bases, with 13 bases between the two germline ends. The CDR3 reads CASTAVEVTGELFF. CDR3 nucleotides: TGTGCCAGCACCGCCGTTGAGGTCACCGGGGAGCTGTTTTTT.

The chain has TRBV18 and TRBJ2-3, with D maybe TRBD1 (6 bases). The ends were cut back, 0 bases at V and 11 bases at J, with 12 bases in the middle. The CDR3 covers 13 residues. Germline V gene data show CDR1 as KGHSH and CDR2 as LQKENI. For the CDR3, the DNA is TGTGCCAGCTCACCACCGGGGGCTAGCTTGCAGTATTTT. This sequence encodes CASSPPGASLQYF.

V is TRBV6-5 and J is TRBJ2-4, with 7 bases aligning to TRBD1. Trimming cost V 0 bases and J 8 bases; bases outside gene matches: 7. The V gene's germline CDR1 is MNHEY and CDR2 SVGAGI. The CDR3 consists of 15 residues. Here the CDR3 reads CASSYSLGGRDIQYF. The CDR3 DNA reads TGTGCCAGCAGTTACTCATTAGGGGGCAGGGACATTCAGTACTTC.

The V gene is TRBV28, the J gene TRBJ2-2; possibly TRBD1 or TRBD2 for D (5 bases each). Trimming took off 4 bases at V and 5 bases at J, with 8 bases between the two ends. CDR3 length: 13 amino acids. CDR1 MDHEN and CDR2 SYDVKM come from the germline V gene. CDR3 sequence (DNA): TGTGCCAGCAGTTCGGGACCTACCGGGGAGCTGTTTTTT. Encoded protein: CASSSGPTGELFF.

V and J are TRBV5-1 and TRBJ2-3; D is uncertain. The CDR3 has 14 amino acids. The germline gives CDR1 SGHRS, CDR2 YFSETQ. The V end lost 0 bases, the J end lost 2 bases, and 7 bases lay between the germline ends. CDR3 amino acids: CASSLDLPTDTQYF. CDR3 in DNA: TGCGCCAGCAGCTTGGACCTTCCCACAGATACGCAGTATTTT.

This chain connects TRBV20-1 to TRBJ2-1; D is unresolved. The CDR3 contains 11 residues. V shed 3 bases and J shed 5 bases, with 5 bases lying between them. CDR1 is DFQATT, CDR2 SNEGSKA, per germline (reference sequence). In DNA form, the CDR3 reads TGCAGTGCTAGGGAGCACAATGAGCAGTTCTTC. It translates to CSAREHNEQFF.

The rearrangement links TRBV19 to TRBJ1-1, with D uncertain. The CDR3 length is 13 residues. Per germline, CDR1 LNHDA and CDR2 SQIVND (reference sequence). V was pared by 2 bases and J by 6 bases, with 10 bases between. The CDR3, as DNA: TGTGCCAGTAGTATAACGGGGTGGCCTGAAGCTTTCTTT. It encodes CASSITGWPEAFF.

The gene calls are TRBV28 and TRBJ1-4; D possibly corresponds to TRBD1 (6 bases). The CDR3 runs to 16 residues. Looked up from germline, CDR1 is MDHEN and CDR2 is SYDVKM. Trimming pared 5 bases from V and 6 bases from J, leaving 19 bases between. The CDR3 sequence: CASSPGTKGFYEKLFF. Written as DNA, the CDR3 is TGTGCCAGCAGTCCCGGGACAAAGGGGTTTTATGAAAAACTGTTTTTT.

The gene calls are TRBV5-5 and TRBJ1-2; no firm D call. Deletions cut 4 bases from V and 6 bases from J, with 16 bases between. The germline CDR1 and CDR2 sequences are SGHKS and YYEKEE (reference sequence). This CDR3 has 14 residues. The CDR3 sequence is CASSPSGLLDGYTF. CDR3 sequence (DNA): TGTGCCAGCAGCCCAAGCGGGTTGCTTGATGGCTACACCTTC.

The rearrangement links TRBV12-5 to TRBJ2-6; 8 nucleotides line up with TRBD1. Trimming at V came to 2 bases and at J to 2 bases, leaving 8 bases not matched to a gene. Per the germline V gene, CDR1 is LGHNT and CDR2 is FRNRAP. CDR3 length equals 18 residues. The CDR3 loop reads CASGLKGQVIPGANVLTF. CDR3 in DNA: TGTGCTAGTGGTTTGAAGGGACAGGTAATCCCTGGGGCCAACGTCCTGACTTTC.

This chain joins TRBV6-5 and TRBJ2-7; 9 positions agree with TRBD1. Germline V lookup: CDR1 MNHEY, CDR2 SVGAGI. The V gene end was trimmed by 2 bases and the J gene end by 4 bases; junction bases not matched to a gene: 3. The CDR3 totals 14 residues. This CDR3 reads CASSYPGQGYEQYF. The CDR3 region has the DNA TGTGCCAGCAGTTACCCGGGACAGGGATACGAGCAGTACTTC.